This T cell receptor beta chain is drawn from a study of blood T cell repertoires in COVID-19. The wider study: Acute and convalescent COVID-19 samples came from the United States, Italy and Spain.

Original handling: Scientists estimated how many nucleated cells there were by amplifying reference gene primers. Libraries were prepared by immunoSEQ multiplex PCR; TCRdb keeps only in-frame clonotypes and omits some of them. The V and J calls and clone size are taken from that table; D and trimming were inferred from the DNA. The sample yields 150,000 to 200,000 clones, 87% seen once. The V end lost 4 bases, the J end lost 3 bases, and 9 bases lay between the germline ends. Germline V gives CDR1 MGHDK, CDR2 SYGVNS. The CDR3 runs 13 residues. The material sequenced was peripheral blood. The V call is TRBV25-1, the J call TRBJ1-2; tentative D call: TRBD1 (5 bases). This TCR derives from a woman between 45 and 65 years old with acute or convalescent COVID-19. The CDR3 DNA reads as TGTGCCAGCAGTGCTGTGACAGACTATGGCTACACCTTC. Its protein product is CASSAVTDYGYTF.